The clone carrying this T cell receptor beta chain has a handful of counts. The data were taken from a study of T cells after yellow fever vaccination. The V gene end was trimmed by 3 bases and the J gene end by 5 bases; junction bases not matched to a gene: 1. The CDR3 is 13 residues long. Germline V gene lookup returns CDR1 KGHSH and CDR2 LQKENI. Researchers made TCR cDNA using 5'RACE template switching, and this step added a universal primer site and UMIs. Via MiXCR, TCRdb re-called the 5' RACE reads, giving one row per CDR3 protein. The table lists 200,000 to 300,000 distinct CDR3 sequences, about an eighth of them singletons, with roughly 0.5% in the top ten.

The chain couples TRBV18 to TRBJ2-1; 7 bases fit TRBD1. The sequences come from CD4+ T cells sorted from PBMCs, collected 45 days after the yellow fever booster vaccination. This clonotype was obtained from a man under 40 who received the YFV17D yellow fever vaccine. The DNA for the CDR3 is TGTGCCAGCTCACCCGGGACAGACAATGAGCAGTTCTTC. Protein: CASSPGTDNEQFF. Full variable domain (outside the CDR3, taken from reference TRBV18 and TRBJ2-1): NAGVMQNPRHLVRRRGQEARLRCSPMKGHSHVYWYRQLPEEGLKFMVYLQKENIIDESGMPKERFSAEFPKEGPSILRIQQVVRGDSAAYFCASSPGTDNEQFFGPGTRLTVL.